The 5 T cell receptor beta chains below were found in one sample sequenced in a study of blood T cell repertoires in COVID-19. The protocol was immunoSEQ multiplex PCR, while the TCRdb copy is restricted to in-frame clones and leaves out a portion. The sample consists of hundreds of thousands of clones, more than 70% of them appearing once. The sample comprised peripheral blood. Receptors were obtained from a man aged 35-49 years with acute or convalescent COVID-19.

The chain couples TRBV28 to TRBJ2-3; D unclear. Germline CDR1 and CDR2: MDHEN and SYDVKM. The CDR3 consists of 13 residues. Deletions cut 7 bases from V and 3 bases from J, with 11 bases between. DNA of the CDR3: TGTGCCAGCACTACGTCGAGTACAGATACGCAGTATTTT. Protein sequence: CASTTSSTDTQYF.

The V and J genes are TRBV6-5 and TRBJ2-7; maybe TRBD2 (5 bases). Trimming removed 3 bases at V and 5 bases at J, with 17 bases between. This CDR3 spans 15 amino acids. The germline V gene encodes CDR1 MNHEY and CDR2 SVGAGI. The CDR3 coding sequence is TGTGCCAGCAGTTATAGTTGGACTTCAGTCCACGAGCAGTACTTC. Protein sequence: CASSYSWTSVHEQYF.

The V gene is TRBV6-5, the J gene TRBJ1-2; a weak D match, TRBD1 (5 bases). Trimming removed 3 bases from V and 4 bases from J, with 12 bases in between. Germline V CDR1 and CDR2: MNHEY, SVGAGI. The CDR3 runs to 14 residues. The CDR3 sequence: CASSYFREAYGYTF. The CDR3 nucleotides are TGTGCCAGCAGTTATTTCAGGGAGGCCTATGGCTACACCTTC.

The chain links TRBV2 to TRBJ1-4; TRBD1 matches at 9 bases. Germline loops: CDR1 SNHLY, CDR2 FYNNEI. The CDR3 runs to 14 residues. J was trimmed by 5 bases and V by 8 bases; bases with no gene match: 6. The CDR3: CASGRDRENEKLFF. CDR3 in DNA: TGTGCCAGCGGCCGGGACAGGGAGAATGAAAAACTGTTTTTT.

V is TRBV28 and J is TRBJ1-4; maybe TRBD1 (5 bases). The length of the CDR3 is 15 residues. CDR1 is MDHEN and CDR2 is SYDVKM in the germline V gene. Trimming left V 7 bases short and J 6 bases short, with 18 bases between. The CDR3 nucleotides read TGTGCCAGCATTCCCCGGGGGTTTTTAGATGAAAAACTGTTTTTT. Residues: CASIPRGFLDEKLFF. Complete variable domain (other parts from reference TRBV28 and TRBJ1-4): DVKVTQSSRYLVKRTGEKVFLECVQDMDHENMFWYRQDPGLGLRLIYFSYDVKMKEKGDIPEGYSVSREKKERFSLILESASTNQTSMYLCASIPRGFLDEKLFFGSGTQLSVL.